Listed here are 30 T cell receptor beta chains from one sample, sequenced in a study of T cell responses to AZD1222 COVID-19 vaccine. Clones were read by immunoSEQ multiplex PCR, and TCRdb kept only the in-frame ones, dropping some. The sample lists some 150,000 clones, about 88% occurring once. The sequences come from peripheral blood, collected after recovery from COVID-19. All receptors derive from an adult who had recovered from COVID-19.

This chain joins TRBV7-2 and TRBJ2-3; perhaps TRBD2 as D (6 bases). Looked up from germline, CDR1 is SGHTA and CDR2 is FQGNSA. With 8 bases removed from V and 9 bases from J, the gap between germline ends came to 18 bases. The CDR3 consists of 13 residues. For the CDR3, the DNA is TGTGCCAGCGCGTCGGGGGACCTGAGGACGCAGTATTTT. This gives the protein CASASGDLRTQYF.

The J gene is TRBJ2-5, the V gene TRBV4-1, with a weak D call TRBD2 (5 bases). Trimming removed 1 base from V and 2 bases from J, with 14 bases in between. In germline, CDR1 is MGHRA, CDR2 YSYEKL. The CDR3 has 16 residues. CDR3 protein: CASSQAVHSGQETQYF. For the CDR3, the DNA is TGCGCCAGCAGCCAAGCCGTACACTCGGGGCAAGAGACCCAGTACTTC.

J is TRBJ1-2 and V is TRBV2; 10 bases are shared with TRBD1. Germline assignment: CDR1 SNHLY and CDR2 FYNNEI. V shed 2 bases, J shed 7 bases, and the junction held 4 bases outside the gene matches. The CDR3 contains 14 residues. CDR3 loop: CASSEIGQGGGYTF. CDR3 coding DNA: TGTGCCAGCAGTGAAATAGGACAGGGGGGTGGCTACACCTTC.

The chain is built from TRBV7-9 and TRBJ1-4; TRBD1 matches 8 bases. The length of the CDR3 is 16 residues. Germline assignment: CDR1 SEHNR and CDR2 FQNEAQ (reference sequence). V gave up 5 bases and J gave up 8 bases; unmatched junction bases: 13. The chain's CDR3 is CASSPPLAGGLEKLFF. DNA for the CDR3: TGTGCCAGCAGCCCCCCGTTAGCAGGGGGCCTAGAAAAACTGTTTTTT.

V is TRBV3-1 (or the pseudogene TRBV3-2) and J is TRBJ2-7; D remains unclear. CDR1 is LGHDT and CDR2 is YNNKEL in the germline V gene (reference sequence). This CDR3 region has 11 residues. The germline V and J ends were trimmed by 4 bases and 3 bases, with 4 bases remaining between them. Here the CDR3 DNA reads TGTGCCAGCAGCCTCGGCTACGAGCAGTACTTC. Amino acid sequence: CASSLGYEQYF.

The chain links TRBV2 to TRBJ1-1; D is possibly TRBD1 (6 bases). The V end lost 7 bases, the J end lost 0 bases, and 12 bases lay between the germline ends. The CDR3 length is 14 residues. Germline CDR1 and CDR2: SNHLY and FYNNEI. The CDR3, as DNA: TGTGCCAGCATGGCAGGGGTTGTGAACACTGAAGCTTTCTTT. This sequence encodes CASMAGVVNTEAFF. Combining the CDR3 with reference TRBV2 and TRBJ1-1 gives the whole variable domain EPEVTQTPSHQVTQMGQEVILRCVPISNHLYFYWYRQILGQKVEFLVSFYNNEISEKSEIFDDQFSVERPDGSNFTLKIRSTKLEDSAMYFCASMAGVVNTEAFFGQGTRLTVV.

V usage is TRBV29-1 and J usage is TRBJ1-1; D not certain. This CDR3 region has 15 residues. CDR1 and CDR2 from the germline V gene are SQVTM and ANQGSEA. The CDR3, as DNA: TGCAGTGCTCCCAGGTTGGGCCGAAACATGGGTGAAGCTTTCTTT. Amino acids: CSAPRLGRNMGEAFF. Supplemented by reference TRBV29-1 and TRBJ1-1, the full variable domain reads SAVISQKPSRDICQRGTSLTIQCQVDSQVTMMFWYRQQPGQSLTLIATANQGSEATYESGFVIDKFPISRPNLTFSTLTVSNMSPEDSSIYLCSAPRLGRNMGEAFFGQGTRLTVV.

CDR3: CASSLEGSPYNEQFF. CDR3 bases: TGTGCCAGCAGCTTAGAGGGCAGCCCCTACAATGAGCAGTTCTTC. The chain recombines TRBV11-2 with TRBJ2-1; D remains unclear. Trimming removed 0 bases at V and 2 bases at J, with 8 bases between. This CDR3 contains 15 residues. CDR1 is SGHAT, CDR2 FQNNGV, per germline.

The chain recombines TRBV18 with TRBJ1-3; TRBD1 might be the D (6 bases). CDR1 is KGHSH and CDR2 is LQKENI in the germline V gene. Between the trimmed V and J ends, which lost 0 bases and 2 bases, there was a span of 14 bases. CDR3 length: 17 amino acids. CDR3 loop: CASSPPQGNLAGNTIYF. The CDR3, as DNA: TGTGCCAGCTCACCACCGCAGGGGAATTTGGCTGGAAACACCATATATTTT.

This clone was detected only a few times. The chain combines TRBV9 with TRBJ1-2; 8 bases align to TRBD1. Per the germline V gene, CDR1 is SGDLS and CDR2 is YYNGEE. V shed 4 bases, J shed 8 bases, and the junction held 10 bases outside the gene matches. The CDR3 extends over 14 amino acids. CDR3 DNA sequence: TGTGCCAGCAGCTCCTCCCAGGGGGCGCTCGGCTACACCTTC. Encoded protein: CASSSSQGALGYTF.

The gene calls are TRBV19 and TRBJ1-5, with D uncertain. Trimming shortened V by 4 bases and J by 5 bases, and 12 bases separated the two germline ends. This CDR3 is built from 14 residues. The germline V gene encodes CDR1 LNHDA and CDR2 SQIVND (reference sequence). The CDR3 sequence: CASSTTSGHQPQHF. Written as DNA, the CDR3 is TGTGCCAGTAGTACGACAAGTGGCCATCAGCCCCAGCATTTT.

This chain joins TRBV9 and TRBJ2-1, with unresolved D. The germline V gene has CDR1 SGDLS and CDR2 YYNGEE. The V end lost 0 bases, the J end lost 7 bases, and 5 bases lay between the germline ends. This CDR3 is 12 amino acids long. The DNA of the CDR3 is TGTGCCAGCAGCGTAGGAGCAAATGAGCAGTTCTTC. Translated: CASSVGANEQFF. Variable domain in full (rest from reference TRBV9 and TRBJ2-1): DSGVTQTPKHLITATGQRVTLRCSPRSGDLSVYWYQQSLDQGLQFLIQYYNGEERAKGNILERFSAQQFPDLHSELNLSSLELGDSALYFCASSVGANEQFFGPGTRLTVL.

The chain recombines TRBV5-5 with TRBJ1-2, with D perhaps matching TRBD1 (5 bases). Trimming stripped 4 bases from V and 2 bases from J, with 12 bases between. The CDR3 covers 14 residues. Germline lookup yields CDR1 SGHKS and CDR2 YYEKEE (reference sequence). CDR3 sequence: CASSPGTENYGYTF. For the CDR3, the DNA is TGTGCCAGCAGCCCTGGGACCGAAAACTATGGCTACACCTTC.

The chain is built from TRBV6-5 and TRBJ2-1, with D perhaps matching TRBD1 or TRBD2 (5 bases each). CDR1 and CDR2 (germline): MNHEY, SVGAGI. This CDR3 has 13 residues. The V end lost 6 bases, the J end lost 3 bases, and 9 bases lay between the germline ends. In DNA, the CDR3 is TGTGCCAGCAGGGGGACGGTCTACAATGAGCAGTTCTTC. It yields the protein CASRGTVYNEQFF.

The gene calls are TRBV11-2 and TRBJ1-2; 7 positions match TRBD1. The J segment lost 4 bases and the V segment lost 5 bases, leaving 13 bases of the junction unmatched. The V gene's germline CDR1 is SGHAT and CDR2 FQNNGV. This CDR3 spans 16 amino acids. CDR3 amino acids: CASSTSQGPVLYGYTF. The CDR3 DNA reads TGTGCCAGCAGCACATCACAGGGGCCTGTCCTCTATGGCTACACCTTC.

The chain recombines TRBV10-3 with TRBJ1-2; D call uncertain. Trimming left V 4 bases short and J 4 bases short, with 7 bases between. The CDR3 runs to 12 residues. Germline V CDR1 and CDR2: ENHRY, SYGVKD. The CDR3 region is CAISGKGYGYTF. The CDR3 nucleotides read TGTGCCATCAGTGGTAAAGGCTATGGCTACACCTTC.

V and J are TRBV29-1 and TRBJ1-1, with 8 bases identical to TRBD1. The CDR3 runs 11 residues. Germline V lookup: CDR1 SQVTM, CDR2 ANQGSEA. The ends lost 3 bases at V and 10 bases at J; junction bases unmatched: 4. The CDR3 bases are TGCAGCGTTGAGAGGACAGGGAGAGCTTTCTTT. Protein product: CSVERTGRAFF.

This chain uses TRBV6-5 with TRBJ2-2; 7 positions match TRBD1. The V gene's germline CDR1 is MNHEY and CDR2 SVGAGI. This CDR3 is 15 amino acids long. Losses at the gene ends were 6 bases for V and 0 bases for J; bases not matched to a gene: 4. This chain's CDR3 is CASRTGAANTGELFF. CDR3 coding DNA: TGTGCCAGCAGAACAGGGGCGGCGAACACCGGGGAGCTGTTTTTT.

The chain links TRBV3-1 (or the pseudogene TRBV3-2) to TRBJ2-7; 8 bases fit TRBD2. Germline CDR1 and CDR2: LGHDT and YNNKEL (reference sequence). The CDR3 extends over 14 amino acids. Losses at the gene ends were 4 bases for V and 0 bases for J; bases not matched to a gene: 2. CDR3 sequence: CASSPRGVSYEQYF. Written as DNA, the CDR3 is TGTGCCAGCAGCCCGCGGGGGGTCTCCTACGAGCAGTACTTC.

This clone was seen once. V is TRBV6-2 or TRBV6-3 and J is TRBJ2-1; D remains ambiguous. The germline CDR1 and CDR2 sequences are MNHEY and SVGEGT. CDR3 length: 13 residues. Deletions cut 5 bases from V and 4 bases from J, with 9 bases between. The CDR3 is CASSPSEYNEQFF. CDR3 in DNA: TGTGCCAGCAGTCCCTCCGAATACAATGAGCAGTTCTTC.

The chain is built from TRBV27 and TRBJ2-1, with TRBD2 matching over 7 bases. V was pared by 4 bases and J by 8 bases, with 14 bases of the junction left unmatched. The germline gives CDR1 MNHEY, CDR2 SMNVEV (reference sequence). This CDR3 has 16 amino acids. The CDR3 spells CASSSHRGVRGDEQFF. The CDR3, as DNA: TGTGCCAGCAGTTCCCACCGCGGGGTCCGGGGGGATGAGCAGTTCTTC.

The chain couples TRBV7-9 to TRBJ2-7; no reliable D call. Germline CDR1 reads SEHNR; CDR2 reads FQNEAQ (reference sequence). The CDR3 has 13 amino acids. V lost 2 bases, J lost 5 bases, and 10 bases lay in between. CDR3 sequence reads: CASSLREDHEQYF. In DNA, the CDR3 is TGTGCCAGCAGCTTACGTGAGGACCACGAGCAGTACTTC.

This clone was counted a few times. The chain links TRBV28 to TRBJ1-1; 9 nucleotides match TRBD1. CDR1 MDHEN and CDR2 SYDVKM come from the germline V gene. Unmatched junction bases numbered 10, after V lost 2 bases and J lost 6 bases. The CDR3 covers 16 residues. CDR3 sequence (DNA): TGTGCCAGCAGTTTAGGGGTGACAGGGGGGTTGTCTGAAGCTTTCTTT. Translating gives CASSLGVTGGLSEAFF.

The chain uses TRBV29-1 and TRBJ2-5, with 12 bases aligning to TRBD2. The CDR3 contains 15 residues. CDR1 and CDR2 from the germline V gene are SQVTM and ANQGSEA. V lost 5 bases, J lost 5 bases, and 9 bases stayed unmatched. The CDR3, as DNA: TGCAGCGTTTCAGGACTAGCGGGATTAGGGGAGACCCAGTACTTC. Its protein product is CSVSGLAGLGETQYF.

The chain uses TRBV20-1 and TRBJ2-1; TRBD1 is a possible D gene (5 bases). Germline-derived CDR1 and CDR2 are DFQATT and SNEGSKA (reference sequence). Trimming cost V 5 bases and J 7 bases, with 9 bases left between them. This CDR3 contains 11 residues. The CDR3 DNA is TGCAGTGCTCTCACAGGAAATGAGCAGTTCTTC. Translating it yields CSALTGNEQFF.

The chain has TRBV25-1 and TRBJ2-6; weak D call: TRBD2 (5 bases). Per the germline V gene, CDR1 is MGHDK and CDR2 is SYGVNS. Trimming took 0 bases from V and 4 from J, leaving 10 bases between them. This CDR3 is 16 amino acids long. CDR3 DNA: TGTGCCAGCAGTGAATACAGCGGTCAGGGGGCCAACGTCCTGACTTTC. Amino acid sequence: CASSEYSGQGANVLTF.

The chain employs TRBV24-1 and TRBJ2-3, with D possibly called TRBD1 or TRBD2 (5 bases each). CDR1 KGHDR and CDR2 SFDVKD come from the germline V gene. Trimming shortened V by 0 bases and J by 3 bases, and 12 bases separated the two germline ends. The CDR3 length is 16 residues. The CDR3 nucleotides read TGTGCCACCAGTGATTTGCGAGGGGACGGGACAGATACGCAGTATTTT. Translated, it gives CATSDLRGDGTDTQYF.

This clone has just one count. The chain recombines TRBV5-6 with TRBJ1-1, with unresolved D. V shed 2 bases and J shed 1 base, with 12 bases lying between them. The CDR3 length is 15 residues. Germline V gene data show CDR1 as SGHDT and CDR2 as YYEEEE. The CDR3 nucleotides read TGTGCCAGCAGCTTCTCGGGCAATGGGAACACTGAAGCTTTCTTT. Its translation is CASSFSGNGNTEAFF.

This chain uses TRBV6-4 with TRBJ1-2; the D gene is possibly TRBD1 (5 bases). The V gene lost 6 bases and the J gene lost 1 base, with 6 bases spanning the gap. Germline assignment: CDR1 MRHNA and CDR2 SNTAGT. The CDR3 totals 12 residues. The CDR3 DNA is TGTGCCAGCAGGGACAATAACTATGGCTACACCTTC. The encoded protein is CASRDNNYGYTF.

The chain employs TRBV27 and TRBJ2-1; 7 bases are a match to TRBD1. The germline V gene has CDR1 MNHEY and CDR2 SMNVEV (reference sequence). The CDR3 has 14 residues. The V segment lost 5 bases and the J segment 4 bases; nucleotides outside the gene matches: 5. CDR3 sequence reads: CASSPGTEYNEQFF. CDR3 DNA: TGTGCCAGCAGTCCGGGGACAGAATACAATGAGCAGTTCTTC.